Below, one TCR beta chain is given with its context. Measured with immunoSEQ multiplex PCR; TCRdb has only the in-frame clones, and not every one. This table has some 140,000 clones, just under 85% appearing once. The CDR3 is made up of 14 amino acids. Trimming took off 2 bases at V and 0 bases at J, with 5 bases between the two ends. The germline gives CDR1 SGHTA, CDR2 FQGNSA. The source of the sample is a study of blood T cell repertoires in COVID-19. The receptor's source is a woman aged 80 or over with acute or convalescent COVID-19. Sequencing used peripheral blood. This chain uses TRBV7-2 with TRBJ2-1; D unclear. As DNA, the CDR3 is TGTGCCAGCAGCTTACTAGGCTCCTACAATGAGCAGTTCTTC. Translation: CASSLLGSYNEQFF.